The rows below give T cell receptor beta chains drawn from one sample of a study of blood T cell repertoires in COVID-19. Sequencing was performed with immunoSEQ multiplex PCR; in TCRdb, only in-frame clones are kept and a portion is missing. The sample holds 250,000 to 350,000 clones, approximately 81% seen once. The source material was PBMCs or T cells enriched from blood (not recorded which). The origin of the receptors is a woman in her 50s who had recovered from COVID-19. The CDR3 runs from the conserved cysteine through the conserved F or W. A D gene is named only where the DNA matches it firmly. Part of the rows lack a size; the others show once, few, many or a class for expanded clones.

CDR3nt | CDR3aa | j_gene | d_gene | abundance | v_gene
TGTGCCAGCAGCTTAGCAGCAGGGGGCGGAAACACCATATATTTT | CASSLAAGGGNTIYF | TRBJ1-3 | TRBD1 | once | TRBV7-2
TGTGCCAGCAGCTTGCTAGCGGGAGGGTACACAGATACGCAGTATTTT | CASSLLAGGYTDTQYF | TRBJ2-3 | TRBD2 | once | TRBV5-6
TGTGCCAGTAGTGATATCGCTGGACAGCTGAACACTGAAGCTTTCTTT | CASSDIAGQLNTEAFF | TRBJ1-1 | - | - | TRBV19
TGTGCCAGCGGAAAGACAGGGAATAGCAATCAGCCCCAGCATTTT | CASGKTGNSNQPQHF | TRBJ1-5 | TRBD1 | - | TRBV2
TGTGCCTGGAGAACGGGACAGACGAACCCCTATGGCTACACCTTC | CAWRTGQTNPYGYTF | TRBJ1-2 | TRBD1 | - | TRBV30
TGTGCCAGCAGCGTAAATACACAGAACACTGAAGCTTTCTTT | CASSVNTQNTEAFF | TRBJ1-1 | - | - | TRBV9
TGTGCCAGCAGTGATGTCGGGGACACCGGGGAGCTGTTTTTT | CASSDVGDTGELFF | TRBJ2-2 | - | - | TRBV6-1
TGTGCCAGCAGTTTATCCCGTCTGAATTCACCCCTCCACTTT | CASSLSRLNSPLHF | TRBJ1-6 | - | - | TRBV28
TGTGCCAGCAGCCCCGTAATCGGACAGAATTCACCCCTCCACTTT | CASSPVIGQNSPLHF | TRBJ1-6 | - | - | TRBV3-1/TRBV3-2
TGTGCCAGCAGCTTAGGTACACTAGCGGGAGTCAATGAGCAGTTCTTC | CASSLGTLAGVNEQFF | TRBJ2-1 | TRBD2 | - | TRBV11-2
TGCGCCAGCAGCCAAGAAGGGGCGGGATATGCAGATACGCAGTATTTT | CASSQEGAGYADTQYF | TRBJ2-3 | - | - | TRBV4-3
TGTGCCAGCAGCCACCCGCTGGGAGGGGGTTCCCACGAGCAGTACTTC | CASSHPLGGGSHEQYF | TRBJ2-7 | - | - | TRBV11-1
TGTGCCAGCAGTATGACAGGGGGCAGCACTGAAGCTTTCTTT | CASSMTGGSTEAFF | TRBJ1-1 | TRBD1 | - | TRBV6-5
TGTGCCAGCAGTTTGGTGGCGGGAGGTTTCAATGAGCAGTTCTTC | CASSLVAGGFNEQFF | TRBJ2-1 | TRBD2 | - | TRBV27
TGTGCCAGCTCACCGCGACAGGGGAAAAATGAAAAACTGTTTTTT | CASSPRQGKNEKLFF | TRBJ1-4 | TRBD1 | - | TRBV18
TGCGCCAGCAGCCAACGGGAGGAATACTCCGGCTACACCTTC | CASSQREEYSGYTF | TRBJ1-2 | - | - | TRBV4-3
TGTGCCAGCAGCTTAGCCCCCGGGACAGGGGGCACAGATACGCAGTATTTT | CASSLAPGTGGTDTQYF | TRBJ2-3 | TRBD1 | few | TRBV7-2
TGTGCCAGCAGCCGAGACACATCTGGGGCCAACGTCCTGACTTTC | CASSRDTSGANVLTF | TRBJ2-6 | - | - | TRBV9
TGTGCCACCAGTGATTCGACCAGGGGGCAGGGGGAGCTGTTTTTT | CATSDSTRGQGELFF | TRBJ2-2 | TRBD1 | once | TRBV24-1
TGCGCCAGCAGCCCGCATACAGGGCGCGAGCAGTACTTC | CASSPHTGREQYF | TRBJ2-7 | - | - | TRBV5-1
TGTGCCAGTCAAAGACAGGGATATAACTATGGCTACACCTTC | CASQRQGYNYGYTF | TRBJ1-2 | TRBD1 | - | TRBV19
TGTGCCAGCTCACCAGGGACAGGGGTTTACGAGCAGTACTTC | CASSPGTGVYEQYF | TRBJ2-7 | TRBD1 | - | TRBV18
TGTGCCAGCAGCCGCAGGGGGCGGGGTGGCTACACCTTC | CASSRRGRGGYTF | TRBJ1-2 | TRBD1 | - | TRBV7-3
TGTGCCAGCAGTTTAGCCCTGGGACTAGCCGAGACCCAGTACTTC | CASSLALGLAETQYF | TRBJ2-5 | TRBD2 | - | TRBV28
TGCAGTGCTAGTCGGGGTTTTAGCAATCAGCCCCAGCATTTT | CSASRGFSNQPQHF | TRBJ1-5 | - | - | TRBV20-1
TGCGCCAGCAGCTCGGAGACAGGGGTCACAGATACGCAGTATTTT | CASSSETGVTDTQYF | TRBJ2-3 | TRBD1 | - | TRBV5-1
TGTGCCAGCAGTTCAGACAGGTATAATGTCAATCAGCCCCAGCATTTT | CASSSDRYNVNQPQHF | TRBJ1-5 | - | - | TRBV28
TGTGCCAGTAGTATAGACAGGGGACCCTACAATGAGCAGTTCTTC | CASSIDRGPYNEQFF | TRBJ2-1 | - | - | TRBV19
TGCAGTGCTAGTCGACTAGGGGAAGCTTTCTTT | CSASRLGEAFF | TRBJ1-1 | - | - | TRBV20-1
TGTGCCAGCAGTGATAGAACCAGGGCGAACACTGAAGCTTTCTTT | CASSDRTRANTEAFF | TRBJ1-1 | - | few | TRBV2